The entry that follows covers one T cell receptor beta chain sequence. Distinct nucleotide sequences in the sample also encode this CDR3. This record comes from a study of beta chain features in type 1 diabetes. V was clipped by 2 bases and J by 1 base, with 2 bases between them. From germline, CDR1 is KGHSH and CDR2 LQKENI. CDR3 length: 12 amino acids. Of the isolated RNA, all was reverse transcribed, and so the sequenced material was expressed TCRB transcripts. Assay used: immunoSEQ multiplex PCR; TCRdb lists only in-frame clones, some missing. Of 200,000 to 250,000 clones listed, about 26% are singletons.

Sequencing was carried out using central memory CD4+ T cells from blood. This sequence joins TRBV18 and TRBJ1-1; no firm D call. The TCR sequence derives from a man aged 25 to 40 in good health. CDR3 protein: CASSPTNTEAFF. CDR3 coding DNA: TGTGCCAGCTCACCAACGAACACTGAAGCTTTCTTT.